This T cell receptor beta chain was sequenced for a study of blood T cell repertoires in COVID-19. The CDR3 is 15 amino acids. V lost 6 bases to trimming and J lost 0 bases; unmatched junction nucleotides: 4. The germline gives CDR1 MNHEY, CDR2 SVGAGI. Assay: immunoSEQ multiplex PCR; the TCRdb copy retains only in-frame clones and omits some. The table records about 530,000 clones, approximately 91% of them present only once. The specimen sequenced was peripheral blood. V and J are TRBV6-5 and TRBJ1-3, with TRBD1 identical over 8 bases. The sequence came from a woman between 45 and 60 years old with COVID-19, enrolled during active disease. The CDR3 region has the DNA TGTGCCAGCAGCGGGACAGGTGACTCTGGAAACACCATATATTTT. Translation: CASSGTGDSGNTIYF.